This TCR beta chain derives from a study of beta chain features in type 1 diabetes. Points from the study as a whole: TCRB CDR3 length was moderately but significantly reduced in all four CD4+ subsets of Type 1 diabetes patients.

By sample fraction, this clone is medium-sized (0.01 to 0.1%). Its specificity is not known. The germline V gene encodes CDR1 SGHDN and CDR2 FVKESK. Germline trimming cut 2 bases from V and 7 bases from J; bases unmatched to any gene: 8. CDR3 length equals 17 residues. Sequenced material consisted of expressed TCRB transcripts (all of the isolated RNA was reverse transcribed). Some clones are missing from TCRdb's copy, which holds only in-frame ones; the method was immunoSEQ multiplex PCR. Here the sample spans around 120,000 clones, 15% to 20% being singletons. In total, each donor contributed a single heparinised blood draw that averaged roughly 100 mL.

This rearrangement joins TRBV14 to TRBJ2-3; TRBD2 matches at 14 bases. This clonotype was sampled from a man aged 18 to 30 with type 1 diabetes. The sample was central memory CD4+ T cells from blood. The CDR3 DNA reads as TGTGCCAGCAGCCAATATACCGGGACTAGCGGGAGCAATACGCAGTATTTT. It codes for CASSQYTGTSGSNTQYF. Drawing the rest from reference TRBV14 and TRBJ2-3, the complete variable domain is EAGVTQFPSHSVIEKGQTVTLRCDPISGHDNLYWYRRVMGKEIKFLLHFVKESKQDESGMPNNRFLAERTGGTYSTLKVQPAELEDSGVYFCASSQYTGTSGSNTQYFGPGTRLTVL.